This entry concerns a single T cell receptor (beta chain). The study ran its PCR with 60 Vbeta and 13 Jbeta primers. Assay used: immunoSEQ multiplex PCR; TCRdb lists only in-frame clones, some missing. The repertoire consists of roughly 72,000 clones, with 60% to 85% occurring once and the leading ten covering 20% to 25%. The data are from a study of cytomegalovirus exposure and HLA in healthy donors. The CDR3 extends over 20 amino acids. Germline V lookup: CDR1 MDHEN, CDR2 SYDVKM. V lost 1 base to trimming and J lost 9 bases; unmatched junction nucleotides: 22. The chain has TRBV28 and TRBJ2-1; 9 bases are shared with TRBD2. The TCR comes from a woman aged 35 to 49 in good health and CMV-seropositive. The sample comprised PBMCs. The CDR3 sequence: CASSLFRRIASGTAGGEQFF. The DNA for the CDR3 is TGTGCCAGCAGTTTATTTCGCAGGATAGCTAGCGGGACGGCGGGGGGTGAGCAGTTCTTC.